The 4 T cell receptor beta chains below all came from one sample that was sequenced in a study of T cell responses to AZD1222 COVID-19 vaccine. Libraries were prepared by immunoSEQ multiplex PCR; TCRdb keeps only in-frame clonotypes and omits some of them. The sample has about 110,000 clones, around 83% seen once. The sequencing used peripheral blood, collected on day 0 of AZD1222 vaccination. Source of these receptors: an adult in good health.

The gene calls are TRBV6-2 or TRBV6-3 and TRBJ2-1; 10 bases are shared with TRBD2. This CDR3 has 18 amino acids. The germline CDR1 and CDR2 sequences are MNHEY and SVGEGT. The V gene end was trimmed by 3 bases and the J gene end by 7 bases; junction bases not matched to a gene: 15. The DNA of the CDR3 is TGTGCCAGCAGTTATCTTCGAGCGGGGGGGCTTACCGGGAATGAGCAGTTCTTC. Translating it yields CASSYLRAGGLTGNEQFF.

This chain joins TRBV6-5 and TRBJ1-2, with 8 positions matching TRBD1. From germline, CDR1 is MNHEY and CDR2 SVGAGI. With V trimmed by 6 bases and J by 9 bases, 12 bases remained unmatched. The CDR3 spans 14 residues. CDR3 nucleotides: TGTGCCAGCAGCTCCGGGACAGGAGTACAGAGCTACACCTTC. Encoded protein: CASSSGTGVQSYTF.

The chain couples TRBV30 to TRBJ1-3; D may be TRBD1 (5 bases). Germline assignment: CDR1 GTSNPN and CDR2 SVGIG (reference sequence). Between the trimmed V and J ends, which lost 3 bases and 0 bases, there was a span of 18 bases. The CDR3 contains 17 residues. This CDR3 is CAWRSVTEGISGNTIYF. CDR3 DNA: TGTGCCTGGAGGTCCGTGACCGAGGGGATCTCTGGAAACACCATATATTTT.

The V and J genes are TRBV5-1 and TRBJ1-1; D is unresolved. Germline V lookup: CDR1 SGHRS, CDR2 YFSETQ. The CDR3 spans 15 residues. Trimming cost V 4 bases and J 3 bases, with 16 bases left between them. The CDR3 loop is CASSPLASADTEAFF. CDR3 bases: TGCGCCAGCAGCCCCCTCGCCTCGGCTGACACTGAAGCTTTCTTT.